The rows below give T cell receptor beta chains drawn from one sample of a study of technical replicates of blood from several donors. Data came from immunoSEQ multiplex PCR; TCRdb stores just in-frame clones and leaves some out. The data hold 35,000 to 50,000 clones, with about 96% observed a single time. Input material: T cells isolated from PBMCs. Receptors were obtained from a human donor in good health. Both conserved end residues are part of each CDR3. The order of the fields is D gene, clone size, J gene, V gene, CDR3 DNA, CDR3 protein. D genes are given only for firm matches. Clone size, where shown, is once, few, many, or a class for clones that have expanded.

d_gene: TRBD2; abundance: once; j_gene: TRBJ2-3; v_gene: TRBV7-9; CDR3nt: TGTGCCAGCAGCCCCCGCCACGGGGAGGGAATAGCAGATACGCAGTATTTT; CDR3aa: CASSPRHGEGIADTQYF
d_gene: NA; abundance: NA; j_gene: TRBJ1-1; v_gene: TRBV7-3; CDR3nt: TGTGCCAGCAGCTTAAGGGGAGGGCAAGGCACTGAAGCTTTCTTT; CDR3aa: CASSLRGGQGTEAFF
d_gene: NA; abundance: NA; j_gene: TRBJ2-7; v_gene: TRBV6-1; CDR3nt: TGTGCCAGCACTCAGGGTAGGGTGAGGGAGCAGTACTTC; CDR3aa: CASTQGRVREQYF
d_gene: NA; abundance: NA; j_gene: TRBJ2-1; v_gene: TRBV7-9; CDR3nt: TGTGCCAGCAGGCGGGATAGCTCCTACAATGAGCAGTTCTTC; CDR3aa: CASRRDSSYNEQFF
d_gene: NA; abundance: NA; j_gene: TRBJ2-3; v_gene: TRBV13; CDR3nt: TGTGCCAGCAGCTTAGGGGACACGAGTCCCCAAACAGATACGCAGTATTTT; CDR3aa: CASSLGDTSPQTDTQYF
d_gene: TRBD1; abundance: NA; j_gene: TRBJ1-1; v_gene: TRBV6-1; CDR3nt: TGTGCCAGCAGTGAAATCAAAAATGACAGGGCCCTCACAGTGAAGACTGAAGCTTTCTTT; CDR3aa: CASSEIKNDRALTVKTEAFF
d_gene: NA; abundance: NA; j_gene: TRBJ2-1; v_gene: TRBV7-9; CDR3nt: TGTGCCAGCAGCCCTACGGACAGCCACCGGGACAATGAGCAGTTCTTC; CDR3aa: CASSPTDSHRDNEQFF
d_gene: NA; abundance: NA; j_gene: TRBJ1-1; v_gene: TRBV28; CDR3nt: TGTGCCAGCAGTTTATGGACAGCTGAAGCTTTCTTT; CDR3aa: CASSLWTAEAFF
d_gene: TRBD1; abundance: NA; j_gene: TRBJ1-1; v_gene: TRBV6-5; CDR3nt: TGTGCCAGTCGGACAGGGGGCGAGTACACTGAAGCTTTCTTT; CDR3aa: CASRTGGEYTEAFF
d_gene: NA; abundance: NA; j_gene: TRBJ1-2; v_gene: TRBV28; CDR3nt: TGTGCCAGCAGTTCCCTGGACAGATATGGCTACACCTTC; CDR3aa: CASSSLDRYGYTF
d_gene: TRBD1; abundance: once; j_gene: TRBJ1-2; v_gene: TRBV10-3; CDR3nt: TGTGCCATCAGTGGGACAGGGAACTATGGCTACACCTTC; CDR3aa: CAISGTGNYGYTF
d_gene: TRBD2; abundance: once; j_gene: TRBJ2-3; v_gene: TRBV19; CDR3nt: TGTGCCAGTAGTAACCTACTAGCGGGTGTCACAGATACGCAGTATTTT; CDR3aa: CASSNLLAGVTDTQYF
d_gene: TRBD1; abundance: NA; j_gene: TRBJ2-7; v_gene: TRBV7-3; CDR3nt: TGTGCCAGCAGCTTACTACTGGCTTCGTACTCCGGGACAGGGGCTGAGCAGTACTTC; CDR3aa: CASSLLLASYSGTGAEQYF
d_gene: TRBD2; abundance: once; j_gene: TRBJ2-2; v_gene: TRBV25-1; CDR3nt: TGTGCCAGCATTGGGGGACTAGCGGCAGGGGAGCTGTTTTTT; CDR3aa: CASIGGLAAGELFF
d_gene: NA; abundance: NA; j_gene: TRBJ1-5; v_gene: TRBV28; CDR3nt: TGTGCCAGCAGTTTTATCCCAGGCCATAGCAATCAGCCCCAGCATTTT; CDR3aa: CASSFIPGHSNQPQHF
d_gene: NA; abundance: once; j_gene: TRBJ1-4; v_gene: TRBV4-3; CDR3nt: TGCGCCAGCAGCCAGACGGCAGGGGCCTCTAAACTGTTTTTT; CDR3aa: CASSQTAGASKLFF
d_gene: TRBD1; abundance: NA; j_gene: TRBJ2-5; v_gene: TRBV7-2; CDR3nt: TGTGCCAGCAGCTCCCACAGGGGGGCAGAGACCCAGTACTTC; CDR3aa: CASSSHRGAETQYF
d_gene: TRBD1; abundance: NA; j_gene: TRBJ2-2; v_gene: TRBV30; CDR3nt: TGTGCCCGGGACAGGGGGAACACCGGGGAGCTGTTTTTT; CDR3aa: CARDRGNTGELFF
d_gene: NA; abundance: NA; j_gene: TRBJ1-1; v_gene: TRBV7-9; CDR3nt: TGTGCCAGCAGCTTAGACAGGAACACTGAAGCTTTCTTT; CDR3aa: CASSLDRNTEAFF
d_gene: TRBD1; abundance: NA; j_gene: TRBJ1-5; v_gene: TRBV6-6; CDR3nt: TGTGCCAGCAGTTACGGACAGGGCTCTAATCAGCCCCAGCATTTT; CDR3aa: CASSYGQGSNQPQHF
d_gene: TRBD1; abundance: NA; j_gene: TRBJ2-7; v_gene: TRBV11-3; CDR3nt: TGTGCCAGCAGCCAAACAGGGGACAGCTCCTACGAGCAGTACTTC; CDR3aa: CASSQTGDSSYEQYF
d_gene: TRBD1; abundance: NA; j_gene: TRBJ1-5; v_gene: TRBV10-2; CDR3nt: TGCGCCAGCAGTCATGACAGGGAGATTCAGCCCCAGCATTTT; CDR3aa: CASSHDREIQPQHF
d_gene: TRBD1; abundance: NA; j_gene: TRBJ1-2; v_gene: TRBV6-5; CDR3nt: TGTGCCAGCAGTTCCGTGGGACAGACCAACTATGGCTACACCTTC; CDR3aa: CASSSVGQTNYGYTF
d_gene: NA; abundance: NA; j_gene: TRBJ1-2; v_gene: TRBV6-6; CDR3nt: TGTGCCGTCAGGGGACAAGATGGCTACACCTTC; CDR3aa: CAVRGQDGYTF
d_gene: NA; abundance: NA; j_gene: TRBJ1-1; v_gene: TRBV5-8; CDR3nt: TGTGCCAGCAGCTTGATCTCCAGGGACACTGAAGCTTTCTTT; CDR3aa: CASSLISRDTEAFF
d_gene: NA; abundance: NA; j_gene: TRBJ1-2; v_gene: TRBV30; CDR3nt: TGTGCCTGGGATAGAGGGGAGGCGCAGGGCTACACCTTC; CDR3aa: CAWDRGEAQGYTF
d_gene: TRBD1; abundance: NA; j_gene: TRBJ1-4; v_gene: TRBV28; CDR3nt: TGTGCCAGCAGGAATGACAGGGAGGTTGAAAAACTGTTTTTT; CDR3aa: CASRNDREVEKLFF
d_gene: NA; abundance: NA; j_gene: TRBJ2-7; v_gene: TRBV6-6; CDR3nt: TGTGCCAGCACCAAACAGGGCAACGAGCAGTACTTC; CDR3aa: CASTKQGNEQYF
d_gene: TRBD2; abundance: NA; j_gene: TRBJ2-1; v_gene: TRBV5-4; CDR3nt: TGTGCCACATACGTCGGGGCGGGAGGCTTTCCCCATGAGCAGTTCTTC; CDR3aa: CATYVGAGGFPHEQFF
d_gene: NA; abundance: NA; j_gene: TRBJ2-7; v_gene: TRBV12-5; CDR3nt: TGTGCTAGTGGGCCCAGGGGAGCCTCCTACGAGCAGTACTTC; CDR3aa: CASGPRGASYEQYF
d_gene: NA; abundance: NA; j_gene: TRBJ2-6; v_gene: TRBV7-3; CDR3nt: TGTGCCAGCAGCTTGACATCTGGGGCCAACGTCCTGACTTTC; CDR3aa: CASSLTSGANVLTF
d_gene: TRBD1; abundance: NA; j_gene: TRBJ2-5; v_gene: TRBV27; CDR3nt: TGTGCCAGCACCCAGGGACAGGGTAAGGAGACCCAGTACTTC; CDR3aa: CASTQGQGKETQYF
d_gene: NA; abundance: NA; j_gene: TRBJ2-3; v_gene: TRBV14; CDR3nt: TGTGCCAGCAGCCAAGATCCCCCAGCGTGGGGCACAGATACGCAGTATTTT; CDR3aa: CASSQDPPAWGTDTQYF
d_gene: NA; abundance: once; j_gene: TRBJ2-7; v_gene: TRBV29-1; CDR3nt: TGCAGCGTTTCCTACAATGGAGACGAGCAGTACTTC; CDR3aa: CSVSYNGDEQYF
d_gene: TRBD1; abundance: NA; j_gene: TRBJ2-7; v_gene: TRBV6-5; CDR3nt: TGTGCCAGCAGTTACGGAGACAGGGTTCGGTACGAGCAGTACTTC; CDR3aa: CASSYGDRVRYEQYF
d_gene: NA; abundance: NA; j_gene: TRBJ1-3; v_gene: TRBV5-1; CDR3nt: TGCGCCAGCAGGTTGGCCGGGAGGGCCGAAAACACCATATATTTT; CDR3aa: CASRLAGRAENTIYF
d_gene: TRBD1; abundance: NA; j_gene: TRBJ1-2; v_gene: TRBV27; CDR3nt: TGTGCCAGCAGGAGGTCTCCTCGGGACAGGTACGGCTACACCTTC; CDR3aa: CASRRSPRDRYGYTF
d_gene: TRBD1; abundance: NA; j_gene: TRBJ1-5; v_gene: TRBV27; CDR3nt: TGTGCCAGCAGTCTCTCAGGGGGCGCGGGACAGCCCCAGCATTTT; CDR3aa: CASSLSGGAGQPQHF
d_gene: NA; abundance: NA; j_gene: TRBJ1-5; v_gene: TRBV6-5; CDR3nt: TGTGCCAGCAGTTCCGGCGGGCCCCAGCATTTT; CDR3aa: CASSSGGPQHF
d_gene: TRBD1; abundance: once; j_gene: TRBJ1-2; v_gene: TRBV5-1; CDR3nt: TGCGCCAGCAGCTTCTCAGGGGGGACTAACTATGGCTACACCTTC; CDR3aa: CASSFSGGTNYGYTF
d_gene: TRBD1; abundance: NA; j_gene: TRBJ1-5; v_gene: TRBV2; CDR3nt: TGTGCCAGTTCGCTTCCGGGACAGGGAGGATACGGCGATCAGCCCCAGCATTTT; CDR3aa: CASSLPGQGGYGDQPQHF
d_gene: TRBD1; abundance: NA; j_gene: TRBJ1-1; v_gene: TRBV28; CDR3nt: TGTGCCAGCAGGACTCAGGGGGCATGGACTGAAGCTTTCTTT; CDR3aa: CASRTQGAWTEAFF
d_gene: TRBD2; abundance: NA; j_gene: TRBJ2-2; v_gene: TRBV11-2; CDR3nt: TGTGCCAGCAGCTTTAGTCTAGCGGGAGGGACCGGGGAGCTGTTTTTT; CDR3aa: CASSFSLAGGTGELFF
d_gene: NA; abundance: NA; j_gene: TRBJ2-3; v_gene: TRBV6-5; CDR3nt: TGTGCCAGCAGCCGAGACCTCAGGGTCGGTACGCAGTATTTT; CDR3aa: CASSRDLRVGTQYF
d_gene: NA; abundance: NA; j_gene: TRBJ2-7; v_gene: TRBV9; CDR3nt: TGTGCCAGCAGTCGGACTGTCTACGAGCAGTACTTC; CDR3aa: CASSRTVYEQYF